The next 20 T cell receptor beta chains were all read from a single sample in a study of OX40 agonist ivuxolimab in advanced cancers. The method was immunoSEQ multiplex PCR; TCRdb's version includes in-frame clones alone and lacks a portion of them. The table has about 80,000 clones, around 86% seen once. Sequencing used CD4+ or CD8+ T cells sorted from blood, obtained in a trial of the OX40 agonist ivuxolimab. The receptors derive from an adult with an advanced solid tumor such as melanoma, head and neck, liver or kidney cancer.

This clone appeared once. The J gene is TRBJ1-2, the V gene TRBV5-4; D ambiguous. There are 13 residues in the CDR3. Trimming stripped 0 bases from V and 7 bases from J, with 10 bases between. Germline values: CDR1 SGHNT, CDR2 YYREEE (reference sequence). In DNA, the CDR3 is TGTGCCAGCAGCTTGGTTGGCTCAAGTGGCTACACCTTC. Protein: CASSLVGSSGYTF.

The chain has TRBV7-2 and TRBJ1-1, with 10 bases matching TRBD1. The V gene's germline CDR1 is SGHTA and CDR2 FQGNSA. This CDR3 spans 16 amino acids. J lost 4 bases, V lost 5 bases, and 10 bases had no gene match. The CDR3 region has the DNA TGTGCCAGCAGCGTCCGGACAGGGGGGAGAAGCACTGAAGCTTTCTTT. Translation: CASSVRTGGRSTEAFF.

This clone was seen more than once but under ten times. J is TRBJ1-1 and V is TRBV2; possible D gene TRBD1, 5 bases. CDR1 and CDR2 (germline): SNHLY, FYNNEI. This CDR3 has 13 residues. Trimming stripped 3 bases from V and 3 bases from J, with 8 bases between. The CDR3 sequence: CASSDRAYTEAFF. The CDR3 region has the DNA TGTGCCAGCAGTGACAGGGCTTACACTGAAGCTTTCTTT.

This CDR3 reads CASSRDRGNYGYTF. CDR3 sequence (DNA): TGTGCCAGCAGCAGGGACAGGGGGAACTATGGCTACACCTTC. The gene calls are TRBV6-1 and TRBJ1-2; 11 positions match TRBD1. The CDR3 runs to 14 residues. The V and J ends lost 6 bases and 2 bases, in that order; junction bases with no gene match: 2. Per germline, CDR1 MNHNS and CDR2 SASEGT.

The chain links TRBV30 to TRBJ2-7; 7 bases map to TRBD1. CDR1 and CDR2 (germline): GTSNPN, SVGIG (reference sequence). J lost 4 bases, V lost 3 bases, and 9 bases had no gene match. CDR3 size: 14 residues. Here the CDR3 DNA reads TGTGCCTGGAGGGGGACGGGACAGCGATACGAGCAGTACTTC. Protein product: CAWRGTGQRYEQYF.

The J gene is TRBJ1-1, the V gene TRBV5-1, with D uncertain. With 1 base removed from V and 4 bases from J, the gap between germline ends came to 11 bases. Germline V gene sequence: CDR1 SGHRS, CDR2 YFSETQ. The CDR3 is made up of 14 amino acids. CDR3 loop: CASSLKGEGTEAFF. CDR3 nucleotides: TGCGCCAGCAGCTTGAAGGGTGAAGGCACTGAAGCTTTCTTT.

The V call is TRBV10-2, the J call TRBJ1-6; D is ambiguous. The CDR3 covers 15 residues. CDR1 and CDR2 (germline): WSHSY, SAAADI. Trimming removed 10 bases from V and 5 bases from J, with 18 bases in between. The DNA for the CDR3 is TGCGCCACCACGACCGAGAACTTTAATAATTCACCCCTCCACTTT. Translated: CATTTENFNNSPLHF.

The chain combines TRBV7-2 with TRBJ2-7; D unresolved. The CDR3 has 15 amino acids. V lost 5 bases and J lost 2, with 16 bases in between. CDR1 and CDR2 from the germline V gene are SGHTA and FQGNSA. Written as DNA, the CDR3 is TGTGCCAGCAGCCCCCGGGCCCAGGCCCCCTACGAGCAGTACTTC. It specifies CASSPRAQAPYEQYF.

The gene calls are TRBV27 and TRBJ1-2; D is uncertain. The CDR3 is 15 residues long. Germline-derived CDR1 and CDR2 are MNHEY and SMNVEV (reference sequence). With 2 bases removed from V and 1 base from J, the gap between germline ends came to 11 bases. CDR3 bases: TGTGCCAGCAGTTTAAACTCGGTACTTAACTATGGCTACACCTTC. Protein sequence: CASSLNSVLNYGYTF.

This clone appeared a single time. The chain carries TRBV28 and TRBJ2-5; D possibly corresponds to TRBD1 (7 bases). V shed 6 bases and J shed 5 bases, with 13 bases lying between them. The germline gives CDR1 MDHEN, CDR2 SYDVKM. This CDR3 is 13 amino acids long. The CDR3 sequence is CASRLTGRETQYF. The CDR3 nucleotides read TGTGCCAGCAGGCTGACAGGGAGGGAGACCCAGTACTTC.

This chain links TRBV6-5 with TRBJ1-2; weak D call: TRBD1 (6 bases). V lost 5 bases and J lost 0, with 10 bases in between. Germline-derived CDR1 and CDR2 are MNHEY and SVGAGI. The CDR3 loop spans 14 amino acids. CDR3 nucleotides: TGTGCCAGCAGTATACAGGGAACTAACTATGGCTACACCTTC. This encodes CASSIQGTNYGYTF.

The rearrangement joins TRBV6-7 to TRBJ1-1; a possible D gene is TRBD1 (6 bases). Being an ORF, TRBV6-7 has a function that is uncertain. The CDR3 is made up of 17 amino acids. V gave up 2 bases and J gave up 1 base, with 17 bases separating them. The CDR3 DNA reads TGTGCCAGCAGTTACCCCGGGGGGGGGCGGAGGAACACTGAAGCTTTCTTT. The encoded protein is CASSYPGGGRRNTEAFF.

The gene calls are TRBV16 and TRBJ1-5, with D uncertain. Germline CDR1 reads KGHSY; CDR2 reads FQNENV. The CDR3 totals 17 residues. Trimming cost V 0 bases and J 4 bases, with 16 bases left between them. The CDR3 bases are TGTGCCAGCAGCCAATCGAGGACGTCGGTGGCGAATCAGCCCCAGCATTTT. Protein sequence: CASSQSRTSVANQPQHF.

J is TRBJ2-2 and V is TRBV6-6, with D uncertain. CDR3 length equals 12 residues. From germline, CDR1 is MNHNY and CDR2 SVGAGI (reference sequence). V dropped 5 bases and J dropped 7 bases, with 8 bases sitting between them. CDR3 protein: CASSREVGELFF. CDR3 in DNA: TGTGCCAGCAGTAGGGAAGTCGGGGAGCTGTTTTTT.

The V call is TRBV7-9, the J call TRBJ2-3; TRBD2 matches at 10 bases. The CDR3 totals 13 residues. The trim removed 11 bases at V and 1 base at J, leaving 3 bases unmatched. Germline V gene data show CDR1 as SEHNR and CDR2 as FQNEAQ (reference sequence). The DNA for the CDR3 is TGTGCCGGAGGGACTAGCGGCACAGATACGCAGTATTTT. Translation: CAGGTSGTDTQYF.

The V gene is TRBV6-1, the J gene TRBJ1-2; D is unresolved. V lost 2 bases and J lost 4, with 20 bases in between. This CDR3 is built from 17 residues. Germline V CDR1 and CDR2: MNHNS, SASEGT. The CDR3 DNA is TGTGCCAGCAGTGAATTACGGGGTTTCATAAAGTCCTATGGCTACACCTTC. Translation gives CASSELRGFIKSYGYTF.

This clone has only one observation. The CDR3 spells CASSLVGTGELFF. Here the CDR3 DNA reads TGTGCCAGCAGCTTAGTAGGCACCGGGGAGCTGTTTTTT. This chain joins TRBV11-2 and TRBJ2-2; no reliable D call. Germline CDR1 reads SGHAT; CDR2 reads FQNNGV. This CDR3 contains 13 residues. V lost 1 base to trimming and J lost 4 bases, with 4 bases between them.

J is TRBJ1-2 and V is TRBV10-3; D is ambiguous. This CDR3 spans 14 amino acids. Germline CDR1 is ENHRY and CDR2 is SYGVKD. Trimming stripped 4 bases from V and 4 bases from J, with 13 bases between. The CDR3 loop is CAISALQNLYGYTF. CDR3 nucleotide sequence: TGTGCCATCAGTGCCCTGCAGAATCTCTATGGCTACACCTTC.

The chain couples TRBV14 to TRBJ1-2; D not certain. CDR3 length: 12 amino acids. Germline CDR1 is SGHDN and CDR2 is FVKESK. V lost 4 bases and J 5 bases, leaving 8 bases between the germline ends. The CDR3 DNA is TGTGCCAGCAGCCTGGACGGGTATGGCTACACCTTC. Its protein is CASSLDGYGYTF. Based on the CDR3 plus reference TRBV14 and TRBJ1-2, the full variable domain is EAGVTQFPSHSVIEKGQTVTLRCDPISGHDNLYWYRRVMGKEIKFLLHFVKESKQDESGMPNNRFLAERTGGTYSTLKVQPAELEDSGVYFCASSLDGYGYTFGSGTRLTVV.

The genes are TRBV19 and TRBJ2-1; 13 bases align to TRBD2. Germline CDR1 LNHDA, CDR2 SQIVND (reference sequence). The CDR3 sequence is 18 residues long. The ends lost 9 bases at V and 15 bases at J; junction bases unmatched: 26. The CDR3 coding sequence is TGTGCCAGCCGGGACAGGGGTCTAACCGGGACTAGCGGGACCCCGCTGTTCTTC. It specifies CASRDRGLTGTSGTPLFF. The variable domain in full, with the rest retrieved from reference TRBV19 and TRBJ2-1, is DGGITQSPKYLFRKEGQNVTLSCEQNLNHDAMYWYRQDPGQGLRLIYYSQIVNDFQKGDIAEGYSVSREKKESFPLTVTSAQKNPTAFYLCASRDRGLTGTSGTPLFFGPGTRLTVL.